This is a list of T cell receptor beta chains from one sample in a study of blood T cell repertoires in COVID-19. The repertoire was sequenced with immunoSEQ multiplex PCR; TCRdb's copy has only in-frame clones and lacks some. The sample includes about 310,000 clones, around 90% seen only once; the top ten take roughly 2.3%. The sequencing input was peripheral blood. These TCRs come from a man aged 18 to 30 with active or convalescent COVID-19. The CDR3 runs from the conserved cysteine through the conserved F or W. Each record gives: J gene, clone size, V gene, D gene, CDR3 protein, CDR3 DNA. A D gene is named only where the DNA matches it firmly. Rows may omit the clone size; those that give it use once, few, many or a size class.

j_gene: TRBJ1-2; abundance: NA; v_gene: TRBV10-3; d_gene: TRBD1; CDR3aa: CAISDTGDGYTF; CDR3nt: TGTGCCATCAGTGACACAGGGGATGGCTACACCTTC
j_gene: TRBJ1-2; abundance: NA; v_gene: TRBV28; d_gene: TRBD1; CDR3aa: CASSPPRTGGYGYTF; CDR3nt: TGTGCCAGCAGTCCCCCCCGGACAGGGGGGTATGGCTACACCTTC
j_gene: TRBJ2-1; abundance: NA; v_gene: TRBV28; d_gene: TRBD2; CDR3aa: CASSPLLAGGLGEQFF; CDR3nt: TGTGCCAGCAGCCCTCTCCTTGCGGGAGGGCTAGGGGAGCAGTTCTTC
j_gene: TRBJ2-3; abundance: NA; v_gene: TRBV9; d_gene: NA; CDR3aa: CASSVQADDSTDTQYF; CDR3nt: TGTGCCAGCAGCGTACAAGCGGACGATAGCACAGATACGCAGTATTTT
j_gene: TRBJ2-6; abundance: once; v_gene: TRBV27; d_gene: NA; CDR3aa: CASREPGHSSGANVLTF; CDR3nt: TGTGCCAGCAGAGAACCGGGACATTCCTCTGGGGCCAACGTCCTGACTTTC
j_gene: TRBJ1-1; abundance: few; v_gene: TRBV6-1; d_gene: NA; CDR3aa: CASSEVVYLNTEAFF; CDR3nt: TGTGCCAGCAGTGAGGTCGTCTACCTGAACACTGAAGCTTTCTTT
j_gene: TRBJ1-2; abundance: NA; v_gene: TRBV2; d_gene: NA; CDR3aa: CASSPGLSYGYTF; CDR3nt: TGTGCCAGCAGCCCGGGACTATCCTATGGCTACACCTTC
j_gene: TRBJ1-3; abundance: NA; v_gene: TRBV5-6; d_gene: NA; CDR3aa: CASSFYGSGNTIYF; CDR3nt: TGTGCCAGCAGCTTCTATGGCTCTGGAAACACCATATATTTT
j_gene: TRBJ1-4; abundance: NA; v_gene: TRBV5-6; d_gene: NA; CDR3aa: CASSLTEGDGEKLFF; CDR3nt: TGTGCCAGCAGCTTGACCGAGGGAGACGGTGAAAAACTGTTTTTT
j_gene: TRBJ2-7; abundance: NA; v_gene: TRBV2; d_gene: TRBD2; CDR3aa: CASESLAGTYEQYF; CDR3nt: TGTGCCAGTGAGTCACTAGCGGGGACCTACGAGCAGTACTTC
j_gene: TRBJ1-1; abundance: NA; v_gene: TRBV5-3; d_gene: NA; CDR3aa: CARSFKGHLNTEAFF; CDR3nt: TGTGCCAGAAGCTTTAAAGGACACCTGAACACTGAAGCTTTCTTT
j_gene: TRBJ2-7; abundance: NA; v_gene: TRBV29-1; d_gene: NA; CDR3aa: CSVVGGTAGLEQYF; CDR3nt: TGCAGCGTTGTAGGAGGGACAGCGGGTCTCGAGCAGTACTTC
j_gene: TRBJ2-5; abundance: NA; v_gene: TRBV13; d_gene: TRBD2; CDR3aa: CASSGRALQTQYF; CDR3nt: TGTGCCAGCAGCGGGAGGGCCTTACAGACCCAGTACTTC
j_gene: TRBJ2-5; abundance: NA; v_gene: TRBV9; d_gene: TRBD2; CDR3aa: CASSASGTTQETQYF; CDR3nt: TGTGCCAGCAGCGCTTCCGGGACTACACAAGAGACCCAGTACTTC
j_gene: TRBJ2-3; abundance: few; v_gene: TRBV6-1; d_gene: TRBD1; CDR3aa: CASSDLQGTADTQYF; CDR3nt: TGTGCCAGCAGTGACCTCCAGGGGACAGCAGATACGCAGTATTTT
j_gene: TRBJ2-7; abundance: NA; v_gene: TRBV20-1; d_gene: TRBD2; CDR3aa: CSAARGGEQYF; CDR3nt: TGCAGTGCTGCCCGGGGGGGCGAGCAGTACTTC
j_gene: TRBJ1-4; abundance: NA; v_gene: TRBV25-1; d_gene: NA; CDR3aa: CASSDTRKPNEKLFF; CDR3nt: TGTGCCAGCAGTGATACCAGGAAGCCTAATGAAAAACTGTTTTTT
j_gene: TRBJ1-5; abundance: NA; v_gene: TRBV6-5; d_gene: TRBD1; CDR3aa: CASSRDRSVNRPQHF; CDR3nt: TGTGCCAGCAGTCGGGACAGGTCGGTCAACCGGCCCCAGCATTTT
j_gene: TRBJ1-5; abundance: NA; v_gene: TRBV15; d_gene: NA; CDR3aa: CATSTRQTTLQPQHF; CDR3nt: TGTGCCACCAGCACACGACAGACCACGCTTCAGCCCCAGCATTTT
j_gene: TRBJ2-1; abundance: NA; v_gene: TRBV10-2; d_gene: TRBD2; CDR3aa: CASSLLAGASDSYNEQFF; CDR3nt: TGCGCCAGCAGCCTACTAGCGGGGGCCTCGGACTCCTACAATGAGCAGTTCTTC
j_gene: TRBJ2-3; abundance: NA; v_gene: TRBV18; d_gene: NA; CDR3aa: CASSPPAHTDTQYF; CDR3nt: TGTGCCAGCTCACCACCGGCCCACACAGATACGCAGTATTTT
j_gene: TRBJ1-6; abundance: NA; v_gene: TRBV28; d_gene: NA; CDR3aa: CASSLSSGPGSPLHF; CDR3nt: TGTGCCAGCAGTTTATCGAGCGGACCGGGGTCACCCCTCCACTTT
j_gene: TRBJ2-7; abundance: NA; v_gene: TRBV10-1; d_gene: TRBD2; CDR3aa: CASSRLAAVQPVGYEQYF; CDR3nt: TGCGCCAGCAGCAGACTAGCGGCAGTTCAGCCGGTGGGCTACGAGCAGTACTTC
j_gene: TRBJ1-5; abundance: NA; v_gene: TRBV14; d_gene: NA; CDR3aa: CASDGNTSFSNQPQHF; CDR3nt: TGTGCCAGCGACGGGAACACCTCCTTTAGCAATCAGCCCCAGCATTTT
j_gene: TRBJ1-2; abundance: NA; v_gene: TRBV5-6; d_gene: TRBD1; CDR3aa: CASSSYRGSYGYTF; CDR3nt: TGTGCCAGCAGCTCCTACAGGGGGAGCTATGGCTACACCTTC
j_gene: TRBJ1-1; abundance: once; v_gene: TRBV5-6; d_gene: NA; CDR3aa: CASSLVQDTEAFF; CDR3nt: TGTGCCAGCAGCTTAGTCCAGGACACTGAAGCTTTCTTT
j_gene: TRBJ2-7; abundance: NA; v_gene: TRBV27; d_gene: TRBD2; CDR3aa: CASSLSTGGEQYF; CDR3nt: TGTGCCAGCAGTTTATCGACGGGGGGCGAGCAGTACTTC
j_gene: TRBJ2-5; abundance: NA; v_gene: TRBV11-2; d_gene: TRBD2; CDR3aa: CASSFMGGVETQYF; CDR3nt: TGTGCCAGCAGCTTTATGGGGGGGGTAGAGACCCAGTACTTC
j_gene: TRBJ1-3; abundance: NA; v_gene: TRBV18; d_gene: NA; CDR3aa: CASSLSIDRGSGNTIYF; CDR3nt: TGTGCCAGCTCACTATCTATAGACCGCGGATCTGGAAACACCATATATTTT
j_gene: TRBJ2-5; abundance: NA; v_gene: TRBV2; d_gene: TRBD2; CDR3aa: CASSDRASGSRETQYF; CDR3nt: TGTGCCAGCAGTGATAGAGCTAGCGGGAGCAGGGAGACCCAGTACTTC
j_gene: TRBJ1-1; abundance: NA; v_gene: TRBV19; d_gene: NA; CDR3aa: CASSPTRVQGAFF; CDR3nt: TGTGCCAGTAGTCCTACACGGGTCCAGGGAGCTTTCTTT
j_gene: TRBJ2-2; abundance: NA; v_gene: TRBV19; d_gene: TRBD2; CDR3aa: CASSIDLSGLAGDGELFF; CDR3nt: TGTGCCAGTAGTATAGATCTTAGCGGACTAGCGGGAGACGGGGAGCTGTTTTTT
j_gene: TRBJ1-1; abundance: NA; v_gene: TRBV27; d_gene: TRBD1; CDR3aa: CASSLGQGASAFF; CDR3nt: TGTGCCAGCAGTCTGGGACAGGGGGCTTCAGCTTTCTTT
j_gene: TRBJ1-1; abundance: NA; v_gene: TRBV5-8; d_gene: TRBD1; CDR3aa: CASSRTGKIEFGITEAFF; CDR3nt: TGTGCCAGCAGTAGGACAGGGAAGATAGAATTTGGGATCACTGAAGCTTTCTTT
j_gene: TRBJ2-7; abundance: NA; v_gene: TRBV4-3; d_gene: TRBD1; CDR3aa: CASSRTGRSYEQYF; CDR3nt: TGCGCCAGCAGCCGGACAGGACGGTCCTACGAGCAGTACTTC
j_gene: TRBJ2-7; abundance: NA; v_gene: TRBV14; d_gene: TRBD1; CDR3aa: CASSQVPGQGAYEQYF; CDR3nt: TGTGCCAGCAGCCAAGTCCCCGGACAGGGGGCCTACGAGCAGTACTTC
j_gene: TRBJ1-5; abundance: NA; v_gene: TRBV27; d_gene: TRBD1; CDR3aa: CASGYRGGNQPQHF; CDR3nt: TGTGCCAGCGGCTACAGGGGGGGCAATCAGCCCCAGCATTTT
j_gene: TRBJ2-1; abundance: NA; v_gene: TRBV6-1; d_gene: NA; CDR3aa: CASSEFSGIPYNEQFF; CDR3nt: TGTGCCAGCAGTGAATTCTCAGGAATACCCTACAATGAGCAGTTCTTC
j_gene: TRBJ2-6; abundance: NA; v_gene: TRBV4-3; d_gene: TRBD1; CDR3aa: CASSQVTGGVAGANVLTF; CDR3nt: TGCGCCAGCAGCCAAGTCACAGGGGGCGTCGCTGGGGCCAACGTCCTGACTTTC
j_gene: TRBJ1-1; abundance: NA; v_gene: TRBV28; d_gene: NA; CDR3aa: CASTLLRDTRVGTEAFF; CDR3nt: TGTGCCAGCACTCTCCTCCGGGACACAAGGGTTGGCACTGAAGCTTTCTTT
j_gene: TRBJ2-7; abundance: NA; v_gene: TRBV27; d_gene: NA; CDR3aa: CASSLIPGQAEQYF; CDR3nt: TGTGCCAGCAGTTTAATTCCAGGGCAGGCCGAGCAGTACTTC
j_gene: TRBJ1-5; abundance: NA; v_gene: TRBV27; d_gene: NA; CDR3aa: CASSPEVVRNQPQHF; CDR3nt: TGTGCCAGCAGTCCCGAGGTGGTCCGAAATCAGCCCCAGCATTTT
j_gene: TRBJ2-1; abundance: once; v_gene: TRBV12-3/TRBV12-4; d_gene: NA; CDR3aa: CASGLSSYNEQFF; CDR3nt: TGTGCCAGCGGACTGAGCTCCTACAATGAGCAGTTCTTC
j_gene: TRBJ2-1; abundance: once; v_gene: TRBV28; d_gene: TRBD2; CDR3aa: CASTTLTSRAFYTEQFF; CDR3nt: TGTGCCAGCACAACGCTGACTAGCCGGGCCTTTTACACTGAGCAGTTCTTC
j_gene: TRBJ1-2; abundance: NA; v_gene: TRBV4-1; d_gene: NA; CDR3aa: CASSQDRIPTDGYTF; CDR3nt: TGCGCCAGCAGCCAAGATCGTATTCCCACAGATGGCTACACCTTC
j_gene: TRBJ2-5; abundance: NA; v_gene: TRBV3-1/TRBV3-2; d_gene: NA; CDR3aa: CASSQAGAETQYF; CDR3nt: TGTGCCAGCAGCCAAGCAGGGGCAGAGACCCAGTACTTC